Listed here is a single T cell receptor (beta chain). This specimen comes from a study of beta chain features in type 1 diabetes. As every portion of the isolated RNA was reverse transcribed, the sequencing read expressed TCRB transcripts. TCRdb keeps only in-frame clones here, not all; method: immunoSEQ multiplex PCR. This table has hundreds of thousands of clones, roughly 15% appearing once. A sort by CD45RO/CCR7/CD25/CD127/CD95/CD27 yielded CD4+ naive, central memory, regulatory and stem cell-like memory cells. The CDR3 runs to 13 residues. CDR1 SGDLS and CDR2 YYNGEE come from the germline V gene. The V end lost 3 bases, the J end lost 2 bases, and 5 bases lay between the germline ends.

Sequences were obtained from naive CD4+ T cells from blood. The chain combines TRBV9 with TRBJ2-2; D gene unclear. This clonotype was sampled from a man aged 18-30 years in good health. CDR3 residues: CASSGPNTGELFF. In nucleotides, the CDR3 is TGTGCCAGCAGCGGCCCTAACACCGGGGAGCTGTTTTTT.